A single sample is the source of the 14 T cell receptor beta chains below, sequenced in a study of T cell responses to AZD1222 COVID-19 vaccine. Method: immunoSEQ multiplex PCR; TCRdb's copy keeps in-frame clones and lacks some. The data show 180,000 or so clones, 70% to 90% seen once. Sequences were derived from peripheral blood, sampled on day 0 of AZD1222 vaccination. These receptors came from an adult in good health.

The rearrangement joins TRBV19 to TRBJ1-1, with TRBD1 as a possible D gene (5 bases). The V end lost 4 bases, the J end lost 3 bases, and 12 bases lay between the germline ends. The CDR3 extends over 14 amino acids. Per germline, CDR1 LNHDA and CDR2 SQIVND (reference sequence). The CDR3 nucleotides read TGTGCCAGTAGTACCCCTGGCAGGGACACTGAAGCTTTCTTT. It translates to CASSTPGRDTEAFF.

The chain has TRBV5-1 and TRBJ2-1; 7 bases are a match to TRBD2. The V segment lost 3 bases and the J segment 7 bases; nucleotides outside the gene matches: 7. Germline CDR1 and CDR2: SGHRS and YFSETQ. The CDR3 is 14 residues long. The CDR3 sequence: CASSSGGPWNEQFF. In nucleotides, the CDR3 is TGCGCCAGCAGCTCGGGAGGACCTTGGAATGAGCAGTTCTTC.

The chain joins TRBV5-5 to TRBJ2-1, with 9 bases aligning to TRBD2. The germline gives CDR1 SGHKS, CDR2 YYEKEE (reference sequence). This CDR3 region has 15 residues. Trimming removed 0 bases from V and 5 bases from J; junction bases left unmatched: 3. The CDR3 nucleotides are TGTGCCAGCAGCTTGGGGCCTAGCGGGAACAATGAGCAGTTCTTC. Translating gives CASSLGPSGNNEQFF.

The chain carries TRBV6-6 and TRBJ1-1, with no clear D. There are 13 residues in the CDR3. V lost 6 bases, J lost 1 base, and 9 bases lay in between. From germline, CDR1 is MNHNY and CDR2 SVGAGI (reference sequence). CDR3 sequence: CASRAGRNTEAFF. The CDR3 DNA follows: TGTGCCAGCAGGGCAGGACGGAACACTGAAGCTTTCTTT.

This chain links TRBV7-6 with TRBJ2-1; D unresolved. There are 13 residues in the CDR3. Trimming removed 1 base at V and 9 bases at J, with 10 bases between. CDR1 and CDR2 (germline): SGHVS, FNYEAQ. DNA of the CDR3: TGTGCCAGCAGCTTAGGGCCGCATGGTGAGCAGTTCTTC. Translating it yields CASSLGPHGEQFF.

The V gene is TRBV3-1 (or the pseudogene TRBV3-2), the J gene TRBJ2-2; 9 nucleotides match TRBD1. The CDR3 covers 14 residues. V lost 4 bases to trimming and J lost 5 bases; unmatched junction nucleotides: 2. Germline CDR1 and CDR2: LGHDT and YNNKEL (reference sequence). The CDR3 region is CASSLDRGTGELFF. DNA for the CDR3: TGTGCCAGCAGCCTGGACAGGGGAACCGGGGAGCTGTTTTTT.

This clone was found a few times. The J gene is TRBJ1-3, the V gene TRBV9, with D unclear. Trimming left V 0 bases short and J 0 bases short, with 7 bases between. The CDR3 has 15 residues. Germline V gene data show CDR1 as SGDLS and CDR2 as YYNGEE. The CDR3 coding sequence is TGTGCCAGCAGCGTAGGGGTAGGCTCTGGAAACACCATATATTTT. It yields the protein CASSVGVGSGNTIYF.

The chain links TRBV27 to TRBJ2-5; D is uncertain. Trimming pared 1 base from V and 2 bases from J, leaving 5 bases between. Germline V CDR1 and CDR2: MNHEY, SMNVEV (reference sequence). The CDR3 sequence is 13 residues long. The CDR3 sequence: CASSLWDQETQYF. The CDR3 nucleotides are TGTGCCAGCAGTTTATGGGATCAAGAGACCCAGTACTTC.

The chain couples TRBV18 to TRBJ2-7, with 10 bases that match TRBD2. The CDR3 loop spans 17 amino acids. V shed 0 bases, J shed 3 bases, and the junction held 8 bases outside the gene matches. Germline lookup yields CDR1 KGHSH and CDR2 LQKENI. This chain's CDR3 is CASSPPGTVAGGYEQYF. CDR3 nucleotide sequence: TGTGCCAGCTCACCACCTGGGACCGTAGCGGGAGGCTACGAGCAGTACTTC. Using reference TRBV18 and TRBJ2-7 for the parts outside the CDR3, the full variable domain is NAGVMQNPRHLVRRRGQEARLRCSPMKGHSHVYWYRQLPEEGLKFMVYLQKENIIDESGMPKERFSAEFPKEGPSILRIQQVVRGDSAAYFCASSPPGTVAGGYEQYFGPGTRLTVT.

The gene calls are TRBV28 and TRBJ2-3; the D is unclear. Germline assignment: CDR1 MDHEN and CDR2 SYDVKM. The V end lost 6 bases, the J end lost 2 bases, and 12 bases lay between the germline ends. This CDR3 contains 14 residues. The CDR3 protein is CASRPSGDTDTQYF. The CDR3 region has the DNA TGTGCCAGCAGACCCTCTGGGGACACAGATACGCAGTATTTT.

The chain combines TRBV6-2 or TRBV6-3 with TRBJ2-5; 11 bases are shared with TRBD2. The germline CDR1 and CDR2 sequences are MNHEY and SVGEGT. The CDR3 spans 17 residues. V was pared by 4 bases and J by 5 bases, with 12 bases of the junction left unmatched. The CDR3 bases are TGTGCCAGCAGTTCCGGGGGGACTAGCGGTATCAGGGAGACCCAGTACTTC. It encodes CASSSGGTSGIRETQYF.

The chain employs TRBV19 and TRBJ1-1, with TRBD1 as a possible D gene (5 bases). The CDR3 runs to 14 residues. V lost 9 bases and J 5 bases, leaving 19 bases between the germline ends. Looked up from germline, CDR1 is LNHDA and CDR2 is SQIVND (reference sequence). CDR3 coding DNA: TGTGCCAGCTCCAGGGTGGGGGTAGGGACTGAAGCTTTCTTT. Its protein is CASSRVGVGTEAFF.

The rearrangement uses TRBV5-4 and TRBJ1-4, with D tentatively TRBD1 (6 bases). V shed 0 bases and J shed 3 bases, with 15 bases lying between them. The CDR3 sequence is 17 residues long. CDR1 is SGHNT and CDR2 is YYREEE in the germline V gene (reference sequence). The CDR3 spells CASSLGGPGGPNEKLFF. CDR3 coding DNA: TGTGCCAGCAGCTTGGGGGGGCCGGGAGGGCCTAATGAAAAACTGTTTTTT. The variable domain in full, with the rest retrieved from reference TRBV5-4 and TRBJ1-4, is ETGVTQSPTHLIKTRGQQVTLRCSSQSGHNTVSWYQQALGQGPQFIFQYYREEENGRGNFPPRFSGLQFPNYSSELNVNALELDDSALYLCASSLGGPGGPNEKLFFGSGTQLSVL.

The chain combines TRBV29-1 with TRBJ2-3; the match to TRBD1 covers 7 bases. CDR3 length: 12 amino acids. V shed 8 bases and J 7 bases; nucleotides not matched to a gene: 9. Germline V gene sequence: CDR1 SQVTM, CDR2 ANQGSEA. The CDR3 nucleotides read TGCAGCCATTCAGGGGACAGCAATACGCAGTATTTT. It yields the protein CSHSGDSNTQYF.